This T cell receptor (beta chain) was captured by sequencing in a study of T cells after yellow fever vaccination (dated by TCRdb to about 2019). Describing the broader study: The SMART-Seq v4 Ultra Low Input RNA kit was used to prepare libraries from fractions with low cell numbers. To follow T-cell clones before and after both primary and booster YFV17D yellow fever vaccination, bulk TCR alpha and beta repertoires underwent longitudinal sequencing. Two healthy male donors, one aged 18 to 30 and one aged 30 to 40 years, were included in the cohort. Blood was drawn at multiple timepoints before and after primary and secondary immunization, with bulk PBMC replicates and cell subsets isolated.

In the germline V gene, CDR1 corresponds to KGHSY and CDR2 to FQNENV. Cut back by 1 base and 5 bases, the V and J ends lie 18 bases apart. Including cysteine and phenylalanine, the CDR3 has 16 amino acids. Here the CDR3 DNA is all that survives: 48 bases in frame from base 1. This clonotype appeared a few times. It lacks a known antigen. No much larger clone exists at a distance of one base, and base qualities are not known. TCR cDNA was made using 5'RACE template switching, a step that added a universal primer site and unique molecular identifiers. Priming for cDNA synthesis came from both the TCR alpha and TCR beta constant segments. Library amplification involved two PCR steps, and the second step added sample barcodes and sequencing adapters. Sequencing of libraries was done on Illumina HiSeq 2500 (2x100 bp) or NovaSeq (2x150 bp). In the paper's pipeline: Demultiplexing of reads and collapsing into UMI consensus sequences were performed with MIGEC, and V(D)J alignment was carried out with MiXCR. Vaccine-responding clonotypes were defined with edgeR using replicate PBMC samples, requiring FDR below 0.01 and a log2 fold change above 5 up to day 15. CD4 or CD8 identity was assigned to each bulk clonotype according to whether the clonotype was present at higher abundance in the sequenced CD4 repertoire or the sequenced CD8 repertoire. Starting from the raw public reads, TCRdb applied fastp trimming at Q25, assembled clones with MiXCR and retained in-frame beta chains. Entries are consolidated by CDR3 protein sequence, retaining the most common genes and DNA. The V and J calls reflect TCRdb's pipeline rather than the authors' work. Recorded for this sample are 450,000 to 550,000 distinct CDR3 sequences; about a fifth of them occurred a single time. The ten largest clones represent roughly an eighth of the sample.

The paper's findings and limits, for the study overall: After the booster, most clones that had expanded after primary vaccination were detected again (around 96% of CD4 and roughly 86% of CD8), suggesting broad maintenance of memory. A small fraction of clonotypes showed up in both the CD4 and CD8 compartments, probably as a result of convergent recombination. Computational filtering was needed because FACS-sorted repertoires could contain abundant contaminating clonotypes from the bulk population. Because the study included only two donors, the extent to which the findings can be generalized is limited. Compared with the primary T-cell response, the secondary T-cell response was faster but weaker, reaching its peak on day 5 rather than on day 15.

This specimen's treatment or condition label, interpreted: live attenuated yellow fever vaccine strain. At every blood-draw timepoint, two biological replicates of bulk PBMCs were collected. A standard Ficoll-Paque protocol was used to isolate PBMCs from peripheral blood. TriZol was used to extract RNA from bulk PBMCs, from CD4 and CD8 fractions, and from dextramer-positive and dextramer-negative fractions. Here the sequenced sample was PBMCs, taken 15 days after the yellow fever booster vaccination. This sequence was found in a young man who received the YFV17D yellow fever vaccine. The chain joins TRBV16 to TRBJ2-7; D gene: possibly TRBD1, on 6 matching bases. The CDR3 protein: CASSQWPATGDDEQYF. The bases are TGTGCCAGCAGCCAATGGCCCGCGACAGGAGACGACGAGCAGTACTTC. With the portions outside the CDR3 filled from the reference TRBV16 and TRBJ2-7 genes, the complete variable region becomes GEEVAQTPKHLVRGEGQKAKLYCAPIKGHSYVFWYQQVLKNEFKFLISFQNENVFDETGMPKERFSAKCLPNSPCSLEIQATKLEDSAVYFCASSQWPATGDDEQYFGPGTRLTVT.